The subject of this entry is one TCR beta chain. Per the study methods: Amplification from reference gene primers served as the basis for estimated nucleated cell counts. Produced via immunoSEQ multiplex PCR; TCRdb's table is partial and in-frame only. The V and J calls and clone size were taken over from that table, and D and trimming were inferred from the DNA. The sample records some 260,000 clones, roughly 84% being singletons. These data come from a study of blood T cell repertoires in COVID-19. Study in general: Whether acute or convalescent, the COVID-19 samples came from the United States, Italy and Spain. Sources were T cells, B-cell-depleted T cells, or PBMCs; the material itself was cDNA or gDNA.

Germline loops: CDR1 MNHNS, CDR2 SASEGT. Germline trimming cut 1 base from V and 3 bases from J; bases unmatched to any gene: 5. This CDR3 has 15 residues. The sample consisted of peripheral blood. This clonotype was obtained from a young woman with acute or convalescent COVID-19. The chain employs TRBV6-1 and TRBJ2-7; TRBD1 matches at 8 bases. CDR3 DNA: TGTGCCAGCAGTGAAGTTGGACAGGGATTCTACGAGCAGTACTTC. This translates into CASSEVGQGFYEQYF.